A selection of T cell receptor beta chains follows, all from one sample in a study of OX40 agonist ivuxolimab in advanced cancers. Data came from immunoSEQ multiplex PCR; TCRdb stores just in-frame clones and leaves some out. Here the sample spans some 64,000 clones, roughly nine tenths being singletons. The source was CD4+ or CD8+ T cells sorted from blood, collected in a trial of the OX40 agonist ivuxolimab. The receptors shown here come from an adult with an advanced solid tumor such as melanoma, head and neck, liver or kidney cancer. Both conserved end residues are part of each CDR3. The D gene is left open where the match is weak. Size is stated for part of the rows, as once, few or many counts, or as a class when the clone is expanded.

D gene | clone size | J gene | V gene | CDR3 DNA | CDR3 protein
TRBD1 | - | TRBJ2-1 | TRBV15 | TGTGCCACTCAATCGACAGGGGGCTTTGACGATGAGCAGTTCTTC | CATQSTGGFDDEQFF
- | - | TRBJ1-2 | TRBV11-3 | TGTGCCAGCAGCTTAGGGGCAGGCCACTATGGCTACACCTTC | CASSLGAGHYGYTF
TRBD1 | - | TRBJ2-1 | TRBV5-1 | TGCGCCAGCAGCTTGGGGTTTGGGACAGGGTCGGTCTATGAGCAGTTCTTC | CASSLGFGTGSVYEQFF
TRBD2 | - | TRBJ2-2 | TRBV27 | TGTGCCAGCAGTTTAGTTGGTAGCGGGGGAATTAACACCGGGGAGCTGTTTTTT | CASSLVGSGGINTGELFF
- | - | TRBJ1-1 | TRBV6-5 | TGTGCCAGCGGTGAGAATCGGGCTTTCTTT | CASGENRAFF
TRBD1 | once | TRBJ2-1 | TRBV6-5 | TGTGCCAGCAGTAACAGGGGGTCCTACAATGAGCAGTTCTTC | CASSNRGSYNEQFF
TRBD1 | - | TRBJ2-2 | TRBV7-9 | TGTGCCAGCAGAGCCCCTAACCGACAGGGGAACACCGGGGAGCTGTTTTTT | CASRAPNRQGNTGELFF
- | - | TRBJ2-2 | TRBV11-3 | TGTGCCAGCAGCCAAGCTGGCACCGGGGAGCTGTTTTTT | CASSQAGTGELFF
- | - | TRBJ1-5 | TRBV19 | TGTGCCAGTAGTATACCCCACCTGAATCAGCCCCAGCATTTT | CASSIPHLNQPQHF
- | - | TRBJ1-3 | TRBV28 | TGTGCCAGCAGCGTACCCGGGACGGTTGGAAACACCATATATTTT | CASSVPGTVGNTIYF
TRBD1 | - | TRBJ1-2 | TRBV29-1 | TGCAGCGTGTCGGGACAGGGGGGGATCAACTATGGCTACACCTTC | CSVSGQGGINYGYTF
- | - | TRBJ1-5 | TRBV7-9 | TGTGCCAGCAGCTCGGACCCTGAAAACAATCAGCCCCAGCATTTT | CASSSDPENNQPQHF
- | few | TRBJ2-1 | TRBV9 | TGTGCCAGCAGCGTAGATAAGGGGCTAGGCAATGAGCAGTTCTTC | CASSVDKGLGNEQFF
- | few | TRBJ1-2 | TRBV14 | TGTGCCAGCAGCCAAGCCCAAGGAGGCTACTATGGCTACACCTTC | CASSQAQGGYYGYTF
- | - | TRBJ1-1 | TRBV27 | TGTGCCAGCAGTTTCGGTATGAACACTGAAGCTTTCTTT | CASSFGMNTEAFF
- | - | TRBJ1-6 | TRBV5-8 | TGTGCCAGCAGCTTCGGAGGGTTAGGTTCACCCCTCCACTTT | CASSFGGLGSPLHF
- | - | TRBJ2-3 | TRBV28 | TGTGCCAGCAGCTTGAGGGGGTCGGGGCCGTTCGAAGATACGCAGTATTTT | CASSLRGSGPFEDTQYF
TRBD2 | - | TRBJ2-1 | TRBV19 | TGTGCCAGTATGTGGACTAGCGGGGGGAATGAGCAGTTCTTC | CASMWTSGGNEQFF
- | - | TRBJ1-5 | TRBV10-3 | TGTGCCATCAGGGACGGTAGCAATCAGCCCCAGCATTTT | CAIRDGSNQPQHF
- | once | TRBJ1-2 | TRBV27 | TGTGCCACCAATCCTTACAGGGACGGCTACACCTTC | CATNPYRDGYTF
TRBD1 | once | TRBJ1-2 | TRBV7-8 | TGTGCCAGCAGCGGAAGGGACAGTGGGGTCTTAATCTATGGCTACACCTTC | CASSGRDSGVLIYGYTF
- | - | TRBJ2-1 | TRBV6-6 | TGTGCCAGCGTCGGCAGTTACAATGAGCAGTTCTTC | CASVGSYNEQFF
TRBD2 | - | TRBJ2-2 | TRBV6-4 | TGTGCCAGCAGTGACATTGGACTAGCGGGGGGCTTAAACACCGGGGAGCTGTTTTTT | CASSDIGLAGGLNTGELFF
- | - | TRBJ1-2 | TRBV4-1 | TGCGCCAGCAGCCAAGATTGGGGGGACCGCGTTAACTATGGCTACACCTTC | CASSQDWGDRVNYGYTF
- | - | TRBJ1-5 | TRBV27 | TGTGCCAGCAGCCTTCTGCCTGGGCCGGGGGATCAGCCCCAGCATTTT | CASSLLPGPGDQPQHF
TRBD2 | - | TRBJ2-2 | TRBV6-1 | TGTGCCAGCAGTGCCCCCTTGCGGGGGGCGAACACCGGGGAGCTGTTTTTT | CASSAPLRGANTGELFF
- | - | TRBJ1-1 | TRBV4-2 | TGTGCCAGCAGCTTATGGGGGAACACTGAAGCTTTCTTT | CASSLWGNTEAFF
- | - | TRBJ1-4 | TRBV9 | TGTGCCAGCAGCGTAGCTGGGAACTCAAATGAAAAACTGTTTTTT | CASSVAGNSNEKLFF
- | - | TRBJ1-1 | TRBV5-6 | TGTGCCAGCAGCCTATATAACACTGAAGCTTTCTTT | CASSLYNTEAFF
- | - | TRBJ1-2 | TRBV29-1 | TGCAGCGTAGAGCCCAGAGCTAACTATGGCTACACCTTC | CSVEPRANYGYTF
- | - | TRBJ2-1 | TRBV2 | TGTGCCAGCAGTGAAGCGCAGACAGGCCGTAAGCAGTTCTTC | CASSEAQTGRKQFF
- | - | TRBJ1-2 | TRBV7-9 | TGTGCCAGCAGCTTAGGGGGTGCGGGCTACACCTTC | CASSLGGAGYTF
TRBD1 | - | TRBJ2-7 | TRBV5-4 | TGTGCCAGCAGCTTCGGGACAGCTTACGAGCAGTACTTC | CASSFGTAYEQYF
TRBD2 | - | TRBJ2-3 | TRBV4-1 | TGCGCCAGCAGCCAAGTGGCGGGGGGGCTGGATACGCAGTATTTT | CASSQVAGGLDTQYF
TRBD1 | - | TRBJ2-5 | TRBV6-5 | TGTGCCAGCAGTTACTCGGGACAGCAAGAGACCCAGTACTTC | CASSYSGQQETQYF
- | - | TRBJ2-7 | TRBV11-2 | TGTGCCAGCAGCTCCGGACACTCCTACGAGCAGTACTTC | CASSSGHSYEQYF
- | - | TRBJ2-3 | TRBV6-5 | TGTGCCAGCAGTAAACAGTGGCGAGATACGCAGTATTTT | CASSKQWRDTQYF
TRBD1 | - | TRBJ1-2 | TRBV7-9 | TGTGCCAGCAGCTTGGGACAGGGGAATGGCTACACCTTC | CASSLGQGNGYTF
- | - | TRBJ1-3 | TRBV5-8 | TGTGCCAGCAGCTTGGGAGTATCCTGGAGCTCTGGAAACACCATATATTTT | CASSLGVSWSSGNTIYF
- | - | TRBJ1-1 | TRBV5-8 | TGTGCCAGCAGCTTGGGGCAGACTGAAGCTTTCTTT | CASSLGQTEAFF
TRBD1 | - | TRBJ2-1 | TRBV5-5 | TGTGCCAGCAGCGCCGGACAGGTTTTGGGCAATGAGCAGTTCTTC | CASSAGQVLGNEQFF
TRBD1 | - | TRBJ2-1 | TRBV2 | TGTGCCAGCATTTTGCAGGGGGACAATGAGCAGTTCTTC | CASILQGDNEQFF
- | - | TRBJ2-5 | TRBV7-9 | TGTGCCAGCAGCTTAGTCCCAGAGACCCAGTACTTC | CASSLVPETQYF
- | - | TRBJ1-5 | TRBV15 | TGTGCCACCAGCAGAGATAGGGCCGGCAATCAGCCCCAGCATTTT | CATSRDRAGNQPQHF
- | - | TRBJ2-1 | TRBV7-8 | TGTGCCAGCAGCTTAGTAGGGGCCGAGGGGATTACGGAGCAGTTCTTC | CASSLVGAEGITEQFF
TRBD1 | once | TRBJ2-3 | TRBV11-2 | TGTGCCAGCAGCTTAGGGACAGGGGAAACAGATACGCAGTATTTT | CASSLGTGETDTQYF
- | - | TRBJ2-2 | TRBV27 | TGTGCCAGCAGTTTTTTGACCGGGGAGCTGTTTTTT | CASSFLTGELFF
- | - | TRBJ2-6 | TRBV19 | TGTGCCAGTAGTATAGATAGATGGGGGAACCCCCGGGCCAACGTCCTGACTTTC | CASSIDRWGNPRANVLTF
- | medium-sized | TRBJ2-7 | TRBV7-9 | TGTGCCAGCAGCCCCCGGGGCCGAAACGACGAGCAGTACTTC | CASSPRGRNDEQYF
TRBD1 | - | TRBJ1-5 | TRBV11-2 | TGTGCCAGCAGCCCGGGACAGGGAGGGCGTTTCGGCAATCAGCCCCAGCATTTT | CASSPGQGGRFGNQPQHF
- | - | TRBJ2-1 | TRBV21-1 | TGTGCCAGCAGCAAAGCGGAGCGGGGGGGCACGAGCTCCTACAATGAGCAGTTCTTC | CASSKAERGGTSSYNEQFF
- | - | TRBJ2-5 | TRBV27 | TGTGCCAGCAGCGGAAAGGCAGGTAGTTTGGAGACCCAGTACTTC | CASSGKAGSLETQYF
- | - | TRBJ2-7 | TRBV7-8 | TGTGCCAGCAGCTTTAGTGTGGGACCGAGTACCTACGAGCAGTACTTC | CASSFSVGPSTYEQYF
- | - | TRBJ2-2 | TRBV7-6 | TGTGCCAGCAGCTTGACAGTCAACACCGGGGAGCTGTTTTTT | CASSLTVNTGELFF
- | - | TRBJ2-1 | TRBV11-2 | TGTGCCAGCAGCTTGACTAGGCAGTTCTTC | CASSLTRQFF
- | - | TRBJ2-5 | TRBV2 | TGTGCCAGCAGTGTCGTTGGGGGGGCGGGCCAAGAGACCCAGTACTTC | CASSVVGGAGQETQYF
TRBD1 | few | TRBJ2-2 | TRBV18 | TGTGCCAGCTCACCACGGGATACAGGGGCCGGGGAGCTGTTTTTT | CASSPRDTGAGELFF
TRBD2 | once | TRBJ2-5 | TRBV9 | TGTGCCAGCAGCGTTGGCGGGGGGATGGCAGAGACCCAGTACTTC | CASSVGGGMAETQYF
- | - | TRBJ2-7 | TRBV11-2 | TGTGCCAGCAGCTTAGATCCCACCTCCGAGCAGTACTTC | CASSLDPTSEQYF
- | - | TRBJ2-1 | TRBV2 | TGTGCCAGCAGTGAACGTAGTAGTTTCGATGAGCAGTTCTTC | CASSERSSFDEQFF